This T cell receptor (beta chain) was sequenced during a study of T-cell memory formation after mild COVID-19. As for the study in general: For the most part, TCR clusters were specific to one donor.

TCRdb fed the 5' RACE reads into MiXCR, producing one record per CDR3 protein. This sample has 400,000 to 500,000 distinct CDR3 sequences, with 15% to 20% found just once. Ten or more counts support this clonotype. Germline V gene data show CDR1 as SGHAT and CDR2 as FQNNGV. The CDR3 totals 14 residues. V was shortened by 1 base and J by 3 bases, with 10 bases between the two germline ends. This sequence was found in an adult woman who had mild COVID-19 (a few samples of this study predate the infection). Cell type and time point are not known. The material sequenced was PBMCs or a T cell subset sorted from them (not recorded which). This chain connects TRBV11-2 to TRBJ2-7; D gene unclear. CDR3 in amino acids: CASSLVGPSYEQYF. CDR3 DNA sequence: TGTGCCAGCAGCTTAGTCGGACCAAGCTACGAGCAGTACTTC. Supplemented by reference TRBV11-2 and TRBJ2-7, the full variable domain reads EAGVAQSPRYKIIEKRQSVAFWCNPISGHATLYWYQQILGQGPKLLIQFQNNGVVDDSQLPKDRFSAERLKGVDSTLKIQPAKLEDSAVYLCASSLVGPSYEQYFGPGTRLTVT.